A selection of T cell receptor beta chains follows, all from one sample in a study of cytomegalovirus exposure and HLA in healthy donors. The protocol was immunoSEQ multiplex PCR, while the TCRdb copy is restricted to in-frame clones and leaves out a portion. The sample lists roughly 80,000 clones, roughly 83% occurring once. The sample taken for sequencing was PBMCs. These receptors were obtained from a woman aged 45 to 65 in good health and CMV-seronegative. Both conserved end residues are part of each CDR3. The D gene is left open where the match is weak. Rows give clone size only sometimes, using once, few, many, or a class for an expanded clone.

TRBV5-8	once	TRBJ1-1	TRBD1	CASSPTGVTEAFF	TGTGCCAGCAGCCCTACAGGGGTCACTGAAGCTTTCTTT
TRBV5-1	.	TRBJ2-7	.	CASSLERGEQYF	TGCGCCAGCAGCTTGGAGCGCGGCGAGCAGTACTTC
TRBV18	.	TRBJ2-1	.	CASSPDMSSYNEQFF	TGTGCCAGCTCACCAGATATGAGCTCCTACAATGAGCAGTTCTTC
TRBV5-1	.	TRBJ1-3	.	CASSKGSDSGNTIYF	TGCGCCAGCAGCAAGGGGTCCGACTCTGGAAACACCATATATTTT
TRBV2	.	TRBJ1-5	.	CASSASSAGYQPQHF	TGTGCCAGCAGTGCTTCATCGGCAGGTTATCAGCCCCAGCATTTT
TRBV5-1	.	TRBJ2-7	TRBD2	CASSSAGTSGAYEQYF	TGCGCCAGCAGCTCCGCTGGGACTAGCGGGGCCTACGAGCAGTACTTC
TRBV5-1	.	TRBJ2-1	.	CASSQNRVTGDNEQFF	TGCGCCAGCAGCCAGAATAGGGTGACGGGGGACAATGAGCAGTTCTTC
TRBV7-9	.	TRBJ2-3	TRBD1	CASSFRTGESTDTQYF	TGTGCCAGCAGCTTCCGAACAGGGGAAAGCACAGATACGCAGTATTTT
TRBV19	.	TRBJ2-3	.	CASTQVPGGSTDTQYF	TGTGCCAGTACCCAAGTGCCCGGCGGGTCCACAGATACGCAGTATTTT
TRBV6-6	.	TRBJ1-1	TRBD1	CASSPDRGRTEAFF	TGTGCCAGCAGTCCGGACAGGGGGCGCACTGAAGCTTTCTTT
TRBV6-5	.	TRBJ1-2	TRBD1	CASNFRQGDGYTF	TGTGCCAGCAATTTCCGACAGGGGGATGGCTACACCTTC
TRBV6-6	.	TRBJ2-7	TRBD2	CASSTTSGSSYEQYF	TGTGCCAGCAGTACGACTAGCGGGAGTTCTTACGAGCAGTACTTC
TRBV7-3	.	TRBJ2-1	TRBD2	CASSLSSGGVNEQFF	TGTGCCAGCAGCTTGTCTAGCGGGGGGGTCAATGAGCAGTTCTTC
TRBV5-1	.	TRBJ2-3	TRBD2	CASANSGLADSTDTQYF	TGCGCCAGCGCGAACTCGGGACTAGCGGATAGCACAGATACGCAGTATTTT
TRBV7-9	.	TRBJ2-3	TRBD1	CASSRSPGQGDNADTQYF	TGTGCCAGCAGCAGATCACCGGGACAGGGCGATAATGCAGATACGCAGTATTTT
TRBV5-1	once	TRBJ2-7	.	CASSLSHPAYEQYF	TGCGCCAGCAGCTTGAGCCACCCCGCCTACGAGCAGTACTTC
TRBV18	.	TRBJ1-3	.	CASSLGQRSGNTIYF	TGTGCCAGCTCCCTAGGACAGCGGTCTGGAAACACCATATATTTT
TRBV27	.	TRBJ2-7	.	CASSLMAGFEYEQYF	TGTGCCAGCAGTTTAATGGCAGGGTTTGAATACGAGCAGTACTTC
TRBV27	.	TRBJ1-1	.	CASSIYPGRNTEAFF	TGTGCCAGCAGTATATACCCGGGAAGAAACACTGAAGCTTTCTTT
TRBV6-1	.	TRBJ2-2	.	CASGEGQRNTGELFF	TGTGCCAGCGGCGAAGGACAGAGGAACACCGGGGAGCTGTTTTTT
TRBV7-2	.	TRBJ2-5	.	CASSLEGGAGTQYF	TGTGCCAGCAGCTTAGAGGGCGGTGCGGGGACCCAGTACTTC
TRBV28	.	TRBJ2-7	.	CASSPVGTPPNEQYF	TGTGCCAGCAGTCCAGTGGGGACTCCGCCTAACGAGCAGTACTTC
TRBV21-1	.	TRBJ2-7	.	CASSGGRMTKVYEQYF	TGTGCCAGCAGCGGTGGCAGAATGACAAAGGTCTACGAGCAGTACTTC
TRBV7-2	.	TRBJ2-1	TRBD2	CASSLSFRAGAAYNEQFF	TGTGCCAGCAGCTTATCCTTTCGGGCGGGAGCTGCCTACAATGAGCAGTTCTTC
TRBV6-4	.	TRBJ2-3	TRBD2	CASSDSSGGTDTQYF	TGTGCCAGCAGTGACTCGAGCGGGGGGACAGATACGCAGTATTTT
TRBV18	.	TRBJ2-1	.	CASSPPTLEQFF	TGTGCCAGCTCACCGCCGACTCTTGAGCAGTTCTTC
TRBV5-1	.	TRBJ2-1	TRBD2	CASSLAVGGSYNEQFF	TGCGCCAGCAGCTTGGCCGTGGGGGGGTCCTACAATGAGCAGTTCTTC
TRBV29-1	.	TRBJ2-3	TRBD1	CSSSPRTGATDTQYF	TGCAGCTCCTCACCCCGGACAGGGGCAACAGATACGCAGTATTTT
TRBV27	.	TRBJ1-4	.	CASSSNMIPNEKLFF	TGTGCCAGCAGTTCAAACATGATCCCTAATGAAAAACTGTTTTTT
TRBV5-1	.	TRBJ1-1	.	CASSLEDRKRGTEAFF	TGCGCCAGCAGCTTGGAAGACAGGAAAAGGGGTACTGAAGCTTTCTTT
TRBV28	.	TRBJ1-2	.	CASFVEGRQGYTF	TGTGCCAGTTTTGTCGAAGGCAGGCAAGGCTACACCTTC
TRBV9	.	TRBJ2-3	.	CASSVGRRGGTRTDTQYF	TGTGCCAGCAGCGTAGGTAGGCGTGGCGGGACCCGCACAGATACGCAGTATTTT
TRBV19	.	TRBJ1-5	TRBD1	CASSSPGQGRRGQPQHF	TGTGCCAGTAGTTCGCCGGGACAGGGGAGACGGGGTCAGCCCCAGCATTTT
TRBV5-1	once	TRBJ2-3	TRBD1	CASSQTGQGKDTQYF	TGCGCCAGCAGTCAAACGGGACAGGGGAAAGATACGCAGTATTTT
TRBV19	few	TRBJ2-6	.	CASRGGLGILSGANVLTF	TGTGCCAGTAGGGGCGGGTTGGGGATCCTCTCTGGGGCCAACGTCCTGACTTTC
TRBV4-2	medium-sized	TRBJ2-6	.	CASAPRDSTGANVLTF	TGTGCCAGCGCACCCAGGGACTCCACTGGGGCCAACGTCCTGACTTTC
TRBV5-6	.	TRBJ2-3	TRBD2	CASSLTGTSGRIGTDTQYF	TGTGCCAGCAGCCTCACCGGGACTAGCGGGAGGATCGGCACAGATACGCAGTATTTT
TRBV7-2	.	TRBJ2-1	.	CASSPRDPRGQFF	TGTGCCAGCAGCCCCCGGGACCCCAGGGGTCAGTTCTTC
TRBV14	.	TRBJ1-3	TRBD1	CASSLNLGQGQGNTIYF	TGTGCCAGCAGCCTCAATCTTGGACAGGGACAAGGAAACACCATATATTTT
TRBV4-1	.	TRBJ1-2	TRBD1	CASSHPRDRPVNYGYTF	TGCGCCAGCAGCCACCCCCGGGACAGGCCCGTCAACTATGGCTACACCTTC
TRBV7-2	.	TRBJ2-1	.	CASSFRDYNEQFF	TGTGCCAGCAGCTTCAGGGACTACAATGAGCAGTTCTTC
TRBV9	few	TRBJ1-1	TRBD1	CASSPDRENTEAFF	TGTGCCAGCAGCCCGGACAGGGAGAACACTGAAGCTTTCTTT
TRBV4-2	.	TRBJ2-1	TRBD2	CASSPRGERDSYNEQFF	TGTGCCAGCAGCCCGAGGGGCGAGCGGGATAGTTACAATGAGCAGTTCTTC
TRBV28	.	TRBJ1-4	TRBD1	CASSLSGQGNEKLFF	TGTGCCAGCAGTTTATCGGGACAGGGGAATGAAAAACTGTTTTTT
TRBV27	.	TRBJ2-6	TRBD1	CASSPTWDRGPGANVLTF	TGTGCCAGCAGTCCTACCTGGGACAGGGGGCCTGGGGCCAACGTCCTGACTTTC
TRBV14	.	TRBJ2-2	.	CASSRKRGKDTGELFF	TGTGCCAGCAGCCGGAAGAGGGGGAAGGACACCGGGGAGCTGTTTTTT
TRBV27	.	TRBJ2-4	TRBD2	CASSLSGRVGLAKNIQYF	TGTGCCAGCAGCCTAAGCGGGAGAGTGGGTCTAGCCAAAAACATTCAGTACTTC